This record looks at one T cell receptor beta chain sequence and its context. Its antigen is not known. Germline CDR1 reads SGHNT; CDR2 reads YYREEE (reference sequence). V gave up 2 bases and J gave up 5 bases, with 19 bases separating them. The CDR3 consists of 16 residues. Expressed TCRB transcripts got sequenced, as all isolated RNA was reverse transcribed. Only in-frame clones appear in the TCRdb table, and some are missing; sequencing was by immunoSEQ multiplex PCR. The table shows hundreds of thousands of clones, with about 14% occurring only once. These data originate in a study of beta chain features in type 1 diabetes. Study-wide findings and caveats: Shorter templates may be favored by PCR, equally so in patients and controls. Shorter TCRB CDR3s, moderately but significantly so, were found in Type 1 diabetes patients in all four CD4+ subsets.

The material sequenced was naive CD4+ T cells from blood. The source of this sequence is a man younger than 35 with type 1 diabetes. The chain combines TRBV5-4 with TRBJ2-5; perhaps D is TRBD1 or TRBD2 (5 bases each). CDR3 bases: TGTGCCAGCAGCTTCCGGGACCGCGGTCTGGGGGAGACCCAGTACTTC. Residues: CASSFRDRGLGETQYF.